This T cell receptor (beta chain) originates from a study of blood T cell repertoires in COVID-19. Only in-frame clones appear in the TCRdb table, and some are missing; sequencing was by immunoSEQ multiplex PCR. The profile shows 140,000 or so clones, more than 60% of them singletons. Germline V gene data show CDR1 as SGHRS and CDR2 as YFSETQ. This CDR3 contains 15 residues. Trimming left V 4 bases short and J 3 bases short, with 17 bases between. The TCR originated in a woman aged 55-69 years with acute or convalescent COVID-19. What was sequenced was peripheral blood. This chain uses TRBV5-1 with TRBJ2-7; a weak D match, TRBD2 (5 bases). The CDR3 DNA follows: TGCGCCAGCAGCCCTTCCGGCGGGCAGAACTACGAGCAGTACTTC. Translated: CASSPSGGQNYEQYF.